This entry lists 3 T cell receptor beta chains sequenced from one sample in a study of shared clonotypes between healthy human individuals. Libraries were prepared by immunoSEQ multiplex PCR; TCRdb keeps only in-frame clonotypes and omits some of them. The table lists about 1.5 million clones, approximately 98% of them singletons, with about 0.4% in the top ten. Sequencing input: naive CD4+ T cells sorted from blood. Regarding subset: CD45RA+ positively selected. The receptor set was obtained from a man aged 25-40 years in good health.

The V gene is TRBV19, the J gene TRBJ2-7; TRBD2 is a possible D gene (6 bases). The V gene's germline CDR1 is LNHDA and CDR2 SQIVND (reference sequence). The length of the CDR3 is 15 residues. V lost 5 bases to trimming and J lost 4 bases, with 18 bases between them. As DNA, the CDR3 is TGTGCCAGTAGTCCCCGAAGGATTAGCGGTTACGAGCAGTACTTC. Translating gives CASSPRRISGYEQYF. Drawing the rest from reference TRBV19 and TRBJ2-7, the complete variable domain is DGGITQSPKYLFRKEGQNVTLSCEQNLNHDAMYWYRQDPGQGLRLIYYSQIVNDFQKGDIAEGYSVSREKKESFPLTVTSAQKNPTAFYLCASSPRRISGYEQYFGPGTRLTVT.

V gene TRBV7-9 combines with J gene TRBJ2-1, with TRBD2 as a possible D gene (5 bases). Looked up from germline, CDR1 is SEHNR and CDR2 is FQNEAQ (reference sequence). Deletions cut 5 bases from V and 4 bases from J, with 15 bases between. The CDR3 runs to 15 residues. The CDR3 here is CASSATSGEYNEQFF. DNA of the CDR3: TGTGCCAGCAGCGCCACTAGTGGGGAATACAATGAGCAGTTCTTC.

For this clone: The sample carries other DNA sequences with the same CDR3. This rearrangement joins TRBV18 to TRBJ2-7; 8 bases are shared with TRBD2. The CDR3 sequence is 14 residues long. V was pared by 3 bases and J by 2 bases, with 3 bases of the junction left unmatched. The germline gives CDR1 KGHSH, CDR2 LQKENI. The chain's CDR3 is CASSPGTRTYEQYF. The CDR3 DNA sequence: TGTGCCAGCTCACCTGGGACTAGAACCTACGAGCAGTACTTC.